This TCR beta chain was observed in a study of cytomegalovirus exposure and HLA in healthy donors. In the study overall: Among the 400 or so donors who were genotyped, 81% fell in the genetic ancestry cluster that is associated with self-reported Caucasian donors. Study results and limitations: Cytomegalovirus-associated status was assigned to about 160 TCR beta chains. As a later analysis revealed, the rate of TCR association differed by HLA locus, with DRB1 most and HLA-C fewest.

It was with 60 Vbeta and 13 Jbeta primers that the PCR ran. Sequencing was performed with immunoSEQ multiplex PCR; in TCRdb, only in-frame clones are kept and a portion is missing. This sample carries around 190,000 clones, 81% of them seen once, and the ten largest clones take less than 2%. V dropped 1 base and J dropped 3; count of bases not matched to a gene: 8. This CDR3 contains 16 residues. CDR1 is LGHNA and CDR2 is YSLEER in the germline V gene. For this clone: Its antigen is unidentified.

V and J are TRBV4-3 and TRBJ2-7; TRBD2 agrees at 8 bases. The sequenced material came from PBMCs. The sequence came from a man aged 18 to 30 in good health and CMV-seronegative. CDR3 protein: CASSQGIAGSSYEQYF. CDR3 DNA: TGCGCCAGCAGCCAAGGGATAGCGGGAAGTAGCTACGAGCAGTACTTC.